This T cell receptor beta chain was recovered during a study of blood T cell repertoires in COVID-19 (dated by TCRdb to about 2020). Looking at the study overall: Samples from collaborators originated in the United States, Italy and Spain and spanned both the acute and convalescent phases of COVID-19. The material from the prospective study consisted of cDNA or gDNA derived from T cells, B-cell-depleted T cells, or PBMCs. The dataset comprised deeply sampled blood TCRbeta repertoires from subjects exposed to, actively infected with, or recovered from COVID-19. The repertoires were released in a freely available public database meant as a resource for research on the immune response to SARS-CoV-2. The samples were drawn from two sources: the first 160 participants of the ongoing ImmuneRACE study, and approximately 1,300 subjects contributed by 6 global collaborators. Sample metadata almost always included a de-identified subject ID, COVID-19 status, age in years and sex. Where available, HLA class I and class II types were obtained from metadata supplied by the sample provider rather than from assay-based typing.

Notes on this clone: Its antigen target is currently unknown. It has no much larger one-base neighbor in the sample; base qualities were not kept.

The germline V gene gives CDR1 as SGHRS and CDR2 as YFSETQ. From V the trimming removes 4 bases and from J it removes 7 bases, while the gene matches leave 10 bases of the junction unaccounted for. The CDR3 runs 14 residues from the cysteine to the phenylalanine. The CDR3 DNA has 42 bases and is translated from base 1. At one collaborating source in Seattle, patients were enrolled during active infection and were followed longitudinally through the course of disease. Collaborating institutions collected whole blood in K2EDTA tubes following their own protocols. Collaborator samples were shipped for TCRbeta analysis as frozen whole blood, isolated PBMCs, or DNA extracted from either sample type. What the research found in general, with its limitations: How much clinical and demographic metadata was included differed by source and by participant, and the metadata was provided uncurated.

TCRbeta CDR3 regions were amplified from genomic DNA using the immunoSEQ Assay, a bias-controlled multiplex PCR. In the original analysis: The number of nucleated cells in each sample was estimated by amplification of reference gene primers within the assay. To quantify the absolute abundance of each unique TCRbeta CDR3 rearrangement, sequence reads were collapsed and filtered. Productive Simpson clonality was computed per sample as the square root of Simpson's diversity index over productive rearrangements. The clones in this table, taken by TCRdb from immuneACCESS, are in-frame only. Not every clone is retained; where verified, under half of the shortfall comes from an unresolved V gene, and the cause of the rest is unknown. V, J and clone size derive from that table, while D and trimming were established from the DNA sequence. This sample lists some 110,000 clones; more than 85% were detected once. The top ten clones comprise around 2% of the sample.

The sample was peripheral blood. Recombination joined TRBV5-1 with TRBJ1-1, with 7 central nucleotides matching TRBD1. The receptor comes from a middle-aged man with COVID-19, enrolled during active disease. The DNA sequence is TGCGCCAGCAGCCCCGGGGCGGGACAGCTTGAAGCTTTCTTT. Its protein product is CASSPGAGQLEAFF. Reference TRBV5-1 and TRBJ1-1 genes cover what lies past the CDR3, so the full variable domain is KAGVTQTPRYLIKTRGQQVTLSCSPISGHRSVSWYQQTPGQGLQFLFEYFSETQRNKGNFPGRFSGRQFSNSRSEMNVSTLELGDSALYLCASSPGAGQLEAFFGQGTRLTVV.